This T cell receptor beta chain was observed in a study of OX40 agonist ivuxolimab in advanced cancers. Study as a whole: At 0.01 to 10 mg/kg, ivuxolimab was administered intravenously to patients every 2 weeks. General study results and limits: Normalized T-cell clonal expansion was also low in a subset of nonresponders. Doses of 0.1 to 3.0 mg/kg were accompanied by clonal expansion of CD4+ and CD8+ blood T cells by week 6.

The junction had 5 bases not matched to a gene; V was cut back by 3 bases and J by 4 bases. This CDR3 has 15 amino acids. Germline V gene data show CDR1 as ENHRY and CDR2 as SYGVKD. Generated by immunoSEQ multiplex PCR, the TCRdb table keeps only in-frame clones and is missing some. Of tens of thousands of clones in the sample, approximately 90% were seen once. Turning to this clone: Antigen unknown.

The TCR was taken from an adult with an advanced solid tumor such as melanoma, head and neck, liver or kidney cancer. This specimen consisted of CD4+ or CD8+ T cells sorted from blood, obtained in a trial of the OX40 agonist ivuxolimab. V and J are TRBV10-3 and TRBJ2-7, with 11 bases fitting TRBD2. In DNA, the CDR3 is TGTGCCATCAGTGATGGGACTAGCGGACTTTACGAGCAGTACTTC. Its protein is CAISDGTSGLYEQYF.